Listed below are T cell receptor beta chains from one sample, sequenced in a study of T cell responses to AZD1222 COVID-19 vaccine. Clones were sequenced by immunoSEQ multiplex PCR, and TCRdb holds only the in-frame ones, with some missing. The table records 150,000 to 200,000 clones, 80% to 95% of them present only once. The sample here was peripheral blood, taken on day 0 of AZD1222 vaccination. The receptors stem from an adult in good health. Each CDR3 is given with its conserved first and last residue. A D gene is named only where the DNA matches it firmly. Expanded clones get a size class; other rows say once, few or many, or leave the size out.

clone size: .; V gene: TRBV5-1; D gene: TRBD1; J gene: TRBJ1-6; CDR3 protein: CASSSQGDSPLHF; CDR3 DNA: TGCGCCAGCAGCTCGCAGGGGGATTCACCCCTCCACTTT
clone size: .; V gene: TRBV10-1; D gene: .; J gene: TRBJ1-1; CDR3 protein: CASSEASVNTEAFF; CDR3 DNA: TGCGCCAGCAGTGAGGCATCCGTGAACACTGAAGCTTTCTTT
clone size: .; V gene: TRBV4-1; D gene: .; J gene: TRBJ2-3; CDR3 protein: CASSQGYRQSATDTQYF; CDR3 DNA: TGCGCCAGCAGCCAAGGGTACCGACAGTCAGCTACAGATACGCAGTATTTT
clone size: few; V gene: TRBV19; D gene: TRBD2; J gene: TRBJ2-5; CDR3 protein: CASSMSGGRAGGTQYF; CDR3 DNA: TGTGCCAGTAGTATGTCAGGCGGGAGGGCCGGTGGGACCCAGTACTTC
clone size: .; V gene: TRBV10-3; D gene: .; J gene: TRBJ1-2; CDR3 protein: CAISEKQGYGYTF; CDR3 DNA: TGTGCCATCAGTGAGAAGCAGGGTTATGGCTACACCTTC
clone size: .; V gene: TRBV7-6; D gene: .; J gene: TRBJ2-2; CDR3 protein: CASSLRSQGLGGELFF; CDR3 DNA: TGTGCCAGCAGCTTAAGGAGTCAGGGGCTGGGCGGGGAGCTGTTTTTT
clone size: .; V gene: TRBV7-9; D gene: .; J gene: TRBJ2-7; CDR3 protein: CASSGNEQYF; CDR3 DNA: TGTGCCAGCAGCGGGAACGAGCAGTACTTC
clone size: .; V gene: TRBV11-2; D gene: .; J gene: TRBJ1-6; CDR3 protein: CASSYHNSPLHF; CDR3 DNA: TGTGCCAGCAGCTACCATAATTCACCCCTCCACTTT
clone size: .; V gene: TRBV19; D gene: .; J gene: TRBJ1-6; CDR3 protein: CASSIGSSYNSPLHF; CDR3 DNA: TGTGCCAGTAGTATCGGGAGCTCCTATAATTCACCCCTCCACTTT
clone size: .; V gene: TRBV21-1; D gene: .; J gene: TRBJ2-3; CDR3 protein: CASSPGQVSTDTQYF; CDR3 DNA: TGTGCCAGCAGCCCCGGGCAGGTTAGCACAGATACGCAGTATTTT
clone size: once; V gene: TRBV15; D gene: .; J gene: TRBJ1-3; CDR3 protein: CATSRPPGDRSWGNTIYF; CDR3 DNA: TGTGCCACCAGCAGACCCCCCGGGGATAGAAGTTGGGGAAACACCATATATTTT
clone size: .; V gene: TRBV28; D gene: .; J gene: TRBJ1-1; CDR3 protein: CAIAISGARNTEAFF; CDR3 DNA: TGTGCCATCGCTATCTCGGGGGCACGAAACACTGAAGCTTTCTTT
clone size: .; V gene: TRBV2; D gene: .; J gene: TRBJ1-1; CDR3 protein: CAGVDGMNTEAFF; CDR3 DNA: TGTGCCGGCGTAGACGGCATGAACACTGAAGCTTTCTTT
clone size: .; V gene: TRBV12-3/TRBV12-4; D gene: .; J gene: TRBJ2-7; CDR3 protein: CASRHDPSYEQYF; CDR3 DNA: TGTGCCAGCAGACACGACCCCTCCTACGAGCAGTACTTC
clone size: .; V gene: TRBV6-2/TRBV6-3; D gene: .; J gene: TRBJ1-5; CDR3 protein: CASCYGGGLNQPQHF; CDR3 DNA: TGTGCCAGCTGTTATGGGGGTGGATTAAATCAGCCCCAGCATTTT
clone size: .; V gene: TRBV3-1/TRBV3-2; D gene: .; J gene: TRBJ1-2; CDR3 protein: CASSQGGVGGYTF; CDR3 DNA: TGTGCCAGCAGCCAAGGGGGTGTAGGTGGCTACACCTTC
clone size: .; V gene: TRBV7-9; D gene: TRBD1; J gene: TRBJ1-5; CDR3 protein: CASSLVGGDSDQPQHF; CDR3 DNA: TGTGCCAGCAGCTTAGTGGGTGGGGACAGCGATCAGCCCCAGCATTTT
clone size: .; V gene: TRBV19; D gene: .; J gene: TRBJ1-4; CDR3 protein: CASSIDQGHADEKLFF; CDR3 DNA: TGTGCCAGTAGTATAGATCAAGGGCACGCCGATGAAAAACTGTTTTTT
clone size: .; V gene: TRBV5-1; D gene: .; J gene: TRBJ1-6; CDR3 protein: CASSVGQTYNSPLHF; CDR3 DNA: TGCGCCAGCAGCGTAGGACAGACCTATAATTCACCCCTCCACTTT
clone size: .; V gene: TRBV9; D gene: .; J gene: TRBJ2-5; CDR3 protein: CASSASGGPGTQYF; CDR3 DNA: TGTGCCAGCAGTGCCTCAGGGGGGCCGGGAACCCAGTACTTC
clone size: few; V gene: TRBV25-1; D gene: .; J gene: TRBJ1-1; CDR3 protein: CASKPPGNTEAFF; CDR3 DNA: TGTGCCAGCAAACCACCAGGGAACACTGAAGCTTTCTTT
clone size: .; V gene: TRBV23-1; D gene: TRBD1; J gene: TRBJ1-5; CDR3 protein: CAGAPSGTGNQPQHF; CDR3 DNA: TGCGCCGGGGCACCCTCCGGGACAGGAAATCAGCCCCAGCATTTT
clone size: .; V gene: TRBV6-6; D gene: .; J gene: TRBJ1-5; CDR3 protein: CASSYYSPPQHF; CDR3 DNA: TGTGCCAGCAGTTACTATTCGCCCCCCCAGCATTTT
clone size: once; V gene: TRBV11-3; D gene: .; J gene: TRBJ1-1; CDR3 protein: CASSSSQWAEAFF; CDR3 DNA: TGTGCCAGCAGCTCGTCTCAATGGGCTGAAGCTTTCTTT
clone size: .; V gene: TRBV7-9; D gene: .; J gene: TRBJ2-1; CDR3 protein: CASSFNDWSSYNEQFF; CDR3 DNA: TGTGCCAGCAGCTTCAATGACTGGAGCTCCTACAATGAGCAGTTCTTC
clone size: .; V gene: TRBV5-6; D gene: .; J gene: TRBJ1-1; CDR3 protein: CASSPDSNTEAFF; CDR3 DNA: TGTGCCAGCAGCCCGGACAGCAACACTGAAGCTTTCTTT
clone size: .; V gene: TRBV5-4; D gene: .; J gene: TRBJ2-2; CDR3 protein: CALGQDTGELFF; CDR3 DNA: TGTGCCCTTGGGCAGGACACCGGGGAGCTGTTTTTT
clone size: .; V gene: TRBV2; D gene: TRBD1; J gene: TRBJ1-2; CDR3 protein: CASSQGQGHIYGYTF; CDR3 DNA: TGTGCCAGCAGTCAGGGACAGGGACACATCTATGGCTACACCTTC
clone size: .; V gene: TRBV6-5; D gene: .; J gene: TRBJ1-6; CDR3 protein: CASSYWDGDSPLHF; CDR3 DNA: TGTGCCAGCAGTTACTGGGACGGTGATTCACCCCTCCACTTT
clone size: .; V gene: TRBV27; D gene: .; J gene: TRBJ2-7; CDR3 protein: CASRPLGTGENEQYF; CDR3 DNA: TGTGCCAGCAGGCCGCTTGGAACAGGTGAGAACGAGCAGTACTTC
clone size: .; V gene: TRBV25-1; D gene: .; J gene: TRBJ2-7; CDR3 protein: CASTRVGSHEQYF; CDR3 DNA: TGTGCCAGCACCCGGGTAGGATCCCACGAGCAGTACTTC
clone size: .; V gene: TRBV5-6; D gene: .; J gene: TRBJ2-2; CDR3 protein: CASSLRGPGAGELFF; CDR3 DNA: TGTGCCAGCAGCTTACGAGGGCCTGGCGCCGGGGAGCTGTTTTTT
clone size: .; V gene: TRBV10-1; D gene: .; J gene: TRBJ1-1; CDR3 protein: CASSESKGSKAEAFF; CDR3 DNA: TGCGCCAGCAGTGAGTCAAAGGGGAGTAAGGCTGAAGCTTTCTTT
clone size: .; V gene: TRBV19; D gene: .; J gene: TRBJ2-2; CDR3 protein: CASTRVGGELFF; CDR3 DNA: TGTGCCAGTACCAGGGTAGGCGGGGAGCTGTTTTTT
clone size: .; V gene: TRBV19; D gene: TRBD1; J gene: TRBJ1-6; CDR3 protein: CASGDRGRSPLHF; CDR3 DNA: TGTGCCAGCGGGGACAGGGGACGTTCACCCCTCCACTTT
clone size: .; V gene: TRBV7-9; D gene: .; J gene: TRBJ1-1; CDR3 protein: CASSLFSRLNTEAFF; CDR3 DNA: TGTGCCAGCAGCTTATTTTCCAGGTTGAACACTGAAGCTTTCTTT
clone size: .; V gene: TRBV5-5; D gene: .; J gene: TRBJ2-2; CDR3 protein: CASSLQPNTGELFF; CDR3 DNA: TGTGCCAGCAGCTTGCAGCCGAACACCGGGGAGCTGTTTTTT
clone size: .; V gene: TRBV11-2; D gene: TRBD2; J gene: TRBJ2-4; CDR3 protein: CASSLRSGRALRKNIQYF; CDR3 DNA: TGTGCCAGCAGCTTAAGGAGCGGGAGGGCCCTTCGCAAAAACATTCAGTACTTC
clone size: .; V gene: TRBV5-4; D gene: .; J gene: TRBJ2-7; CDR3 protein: CASSLSYGEQYF; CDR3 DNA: TGTGCCAGCAGCCTTAGCTACGGAGAGCAGTACTTC
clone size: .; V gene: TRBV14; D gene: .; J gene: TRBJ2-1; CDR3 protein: CASSVRSSYNEQFF; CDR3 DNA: TGTGCCAGCAGCGTTCGGAGCTCCTACAATGAGCAGTTCTTC
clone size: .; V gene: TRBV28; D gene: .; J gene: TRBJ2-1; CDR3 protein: CASSVLRGSYNEQFF; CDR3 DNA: TGTGCCAGCAGCGTCTTGAGAGGCTCCTACAATGAGCAGTTCTTC
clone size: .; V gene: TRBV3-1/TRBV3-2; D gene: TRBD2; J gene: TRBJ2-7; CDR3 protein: CASSELAGGEQYF; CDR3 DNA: TGTGCCAGCAGCGAACTAGCGGGGGGCGAGCAGTACTTC
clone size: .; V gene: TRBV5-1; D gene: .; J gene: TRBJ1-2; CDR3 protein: CASQSPSLGYTF; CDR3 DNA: TGCGCCAGTCAATCACCTTCCCTGGGCTACACCTTC